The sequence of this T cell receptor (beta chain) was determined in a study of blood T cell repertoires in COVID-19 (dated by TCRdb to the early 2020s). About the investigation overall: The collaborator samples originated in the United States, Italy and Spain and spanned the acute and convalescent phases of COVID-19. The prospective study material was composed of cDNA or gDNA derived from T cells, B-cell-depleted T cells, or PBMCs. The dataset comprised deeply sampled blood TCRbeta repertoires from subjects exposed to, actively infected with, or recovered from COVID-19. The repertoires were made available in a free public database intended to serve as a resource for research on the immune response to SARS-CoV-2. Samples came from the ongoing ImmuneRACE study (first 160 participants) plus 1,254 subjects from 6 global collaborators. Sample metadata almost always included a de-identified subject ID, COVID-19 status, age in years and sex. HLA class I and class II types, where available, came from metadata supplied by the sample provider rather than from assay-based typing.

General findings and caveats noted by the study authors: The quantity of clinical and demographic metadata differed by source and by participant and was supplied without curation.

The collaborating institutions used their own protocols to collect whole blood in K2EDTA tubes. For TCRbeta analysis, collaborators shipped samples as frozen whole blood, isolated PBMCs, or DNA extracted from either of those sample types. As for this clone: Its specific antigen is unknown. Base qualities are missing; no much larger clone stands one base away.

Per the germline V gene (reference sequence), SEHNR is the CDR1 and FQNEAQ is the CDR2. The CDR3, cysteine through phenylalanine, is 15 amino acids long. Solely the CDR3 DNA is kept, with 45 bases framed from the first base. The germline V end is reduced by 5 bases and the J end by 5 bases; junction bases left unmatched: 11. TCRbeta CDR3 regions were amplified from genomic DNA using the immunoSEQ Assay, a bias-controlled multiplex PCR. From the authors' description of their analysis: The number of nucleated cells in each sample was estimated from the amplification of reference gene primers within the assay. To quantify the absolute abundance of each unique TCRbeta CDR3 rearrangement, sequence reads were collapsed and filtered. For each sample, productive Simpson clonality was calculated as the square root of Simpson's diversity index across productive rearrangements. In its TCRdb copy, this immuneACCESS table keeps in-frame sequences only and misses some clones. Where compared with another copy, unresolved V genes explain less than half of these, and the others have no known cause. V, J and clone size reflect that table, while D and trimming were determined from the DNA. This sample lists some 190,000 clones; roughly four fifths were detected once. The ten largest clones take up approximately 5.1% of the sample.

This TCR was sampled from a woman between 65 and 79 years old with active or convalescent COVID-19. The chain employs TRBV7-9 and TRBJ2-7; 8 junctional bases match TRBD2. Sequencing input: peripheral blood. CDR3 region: CASSPPPGGLDEQYF. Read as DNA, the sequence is TGTGCCAGCAGCCCCCCCCCGGGGGGGCTCGACGAGCAGTACTTC.